The 5 T cell receptor beta chains below come from one sample, sequenced in a study of CXCR3-negative and CXCR3-positive naive CD8 T cells. Libraries were UMI-labeled 5' RACE TRB cDNA. TCRdb re-called the 5' RACE reads and shows each CDR3 protein once, DNA omitted. The listing records about 39,000 distinct CDR3 sequences. The sequenced sample consisted of memory CD8+ T cells from blood. The source is a human donor in good health. Some clones in this sample may be carry-over from other donors' samples.

The chain joins TRBV6-2 or TRBV6-3 to TRBJ2-7. Germline CDR1 reads MNHEY; CDR2 reads SVGEGT. This CDR3 spans 11 amino acids. CDR3 loop: CASSWSYEQYF.

The CDR3 loop reads CASSLELSSYNEQFF. The chain joins TRBV7-6 to TRBJ2-1. The CDR3 covers 15 residues. Germline loops: CDR1 SGHVS, CDR2 FNYEAQ. The full variable domain, rest sourced from reference TRBV7-6 and TRBJ2-1, is GAGVSQSPRYKVTKRGQDVALRCDPISGHVSLYWYRQALGQGPEFLTYFNYEAQQDKSGLPNDRFSAERPEGSISTLTIQRTEQRDSAMYRCASSLELSSYNEQFFGPGTRLTVL.

The chain links TRBV25-1 to TRBJ1-1. CDR1 and CDR2 (germline): MGHDK, SYGVNS. This CDR3 contains 15 residues. CDR3: CASSAFGNMNTEAFF. Supplemented by reference TRBV25-1 and TRBJ1-1, the full variable domain reads EADIYQTPRYLVIGTGKKITLECSQTMGHDKMYWYQQDPGMELHLIHYSYGVNSTEKGDLSSESTVSRIRTEHFPLTLESARPSHTSQYLCASSAFGNMNTEAFFGQGTRLTVV.

The chain carries TRBV6-4 and TRBJ2-1; TCRdb names TRBD1, which stays unverified in the absence of DNA. This CDR3 comprises 14 residues. Germline V lookup: CDR1 MRHNA, CDR2 SNTAGT. CDR3 loop: CASSDEGGRNEQFF.

The chain employs TRBV7-9 and TRBJ1-1. The CDR3 is 14 residues long. The V gene's germline CDR1 is SEHNR and CDR2 FQNEAQ (reference sequence). The CDR3 is CASSASLMNTEAFF.